A selection of T cell receptor beta chains follows, all from one sample in a study of cytomegalovirus exposure and HLA in healthy donors. Sequencing was performed with immunoSEQ multiplex PCR; in TCRdb, only in-frame clones are kept and a portion is missing. Here the sample spans approximately 75,000 clones, approximately 82% being singletons. The specimen sequenced was PBMCs. The receptor source for this set is a man in his 70s in good health and CMV-seropositive. Both conserved end residues are part of each CDR3. D genes are given only for firm matches. Only part of the rows carry a size: once, few, many, or a class if the clone is expanded.

d_gene,j_gene,v_gene,abundance,CDR3aa,CDR3nt
-,TRBJ2-7,TRBV10-3,-,CATRGGLYEQYF,TGTGCCACAAGGGGGGGGCTCTACGAGCAGTACTTC
-,TRBJ1-1,TRBV18,-,CASSREQGNTEAFF,TGTGCCAGCTCACGGGAACAGGGGAACACTGAAGCTTTCTTT
-,TRBJ2-7,TRBV4-1,once,CASSQVSGRTGVGEQYF,TGCGCCAGCAGCCAAGTATCCGGGCGGACGGGAGTGGGGGAGCAGTACTTC
TRBD1,TRBJ2-3,TRBV7-3,-,CASSRDSYTDTQYF,TGTGCCAGCAGTCGGGACAGCTACACAGATACGCAGTATTTT
-,TRBJ1-5,TRBV4-1,few,CASSQDWQSNQPQHF,TGCGCCAGCAGCCAAGACTGGCAGAGCAATCAGCCCCAGCATTTT
-,TRBJ1-2,TRBV18,-,CASSPPTGSDYGYTF,TGTGCCAGCTCACCACCCACAGGGTCGGACTATGGCTACACCTTC
-,TRBJ2-1,TRBV5-1,-,CASSLVQSSYNEQFF,TGCGCCAGCAGCTTGGTACAGAGCTCCTACAATGAGCAGTTCTTC
-,TRBJ1-1,TRBV19,few,CASSIDDRNTEAFF,TGTGCCAGTAGTATAGACGACAGAAACACTGAAGCTTTCTTT
-,TRBJ1-5,TRBV6-1,few,CASSEEGPGPGQPQHF,TGTGCCAGCAGTGAGGAGGGGCCGGGACCAGGTCAGCCCCAGCATTTT
-,TRBJ2-1,TRBV5-1,-,CASSLQTSSYNEQFF,TGCGCCAGCAGCTTACAGACGAGCTCCTACAATGAGCAGTTCTTC
-,TRBJ2-7,TRBV18,-,CASSLGDSTYEQYF,TGTGCCAGCTCACTAGGGGACTCAACCTACGAGCAGTACTTC
TRBD2,TRBJ2-1,TRBV28,-,CASSKLGGLARSSYNEQFF,TGTGCCAGCAGTAAACTGGGGGGACTAGCGAGAAGCTCCTACAATGAGCAGTTCTTC
TRBD2,TRBJ2-2,TRBV4-1,-,CASSQDNVVAGASGELFF,TGCGCCAGCAGCCAAGATAACGTGGTAGCGGGAGCATCCGGGGAGCTGTTTTTT
TRBD2,TRBJ2-7,TRBV11-2,few,CASSPTSGGHEQYF,TGTGCCAGCAGCCCGACTAGCGGGGGGCACGAGCAGTACTTC
-,TRBJ1-1,TRBV28,-,CASSLSQVNTEAFF,TGTGCCAGCAGTTTATCCCAGGTGAACACTGAAGCTTTCTTT
-,TRBJ2-7,TRBV12-5,-,CASGQDTYEQYF,TGTGCTAGTGGTCAAGACACCTACGAGCAGTACTTC
TRBD1,TRBJ2-7,TRBV6-4,-,CASSVRDSFWSEQYF,TGTGCCAGCAGTGTCCGGGACAGTTTCTGGTCCGAGCAGTACTTC
-,TRBJ2-7,TRBV7-9,-,CASSLSPSLDEQYF,TGTGCCAGCAGCTTAAGCCCCTCGCTCGACGAGCAGTACTTC
TRBD1,TRBJ1-2,TRBV5-1,-,CASSQGQEFYGYTF,TGCGCCAGCAGCCAAGGACAGGAATTTTATGGCTACACCTTC
-,TRBJ2-7,TRBV15,-,CATSRTVNYEQYF,TGTGCCACCAGCAGGACAGTTAACTACGAGCAGTACTTC
TRBD2,TRBJ2-5,TRBV5-6,-,CASSSLAGATETQYF,TGTGCCAGCAGCTCCCTAGCGGGAGCAACAGAGACCCAGTACTTC
-,TRBJ2-7,TRBV7-9,-,CASSSTGYEQYF,TGTGCCAGCAGCTCAACAGGGTACGAGCAGTACTTC
-,TRBJ2-3,TRBV5-4,-,CASSFFTGGLTDTQYF,TGTGCCAGCAGCTTTTTCACCGGGGGTCTCACAGATACGCAGTATTTT
-,TRBJ2-1,TRBV10-1,-,CASSETVPYNEQFF,TGCGCCAGCAGTGAGACGGTCCCTTACAATGAGCAGTTCTTC
-,TRBJ2-6,TRBV16,-,CASSQSTGAGANVLTF,TGTGCCAGCAGCCAATCAACCGGGGCTGGGGCCAACGTCCTGACTTTC
-,TRBJ1-2,TRBV28,-,CASSLGTNYGYTF,TGTGCCAGCAGTTTGGGCACGAACTATGGCTACACCTTC
TRBD1,TRBJ1-2,TRBV10-3,-,CAIRGDSVYGYTF,TGTGCCATCAGGGGGGACAGCGTCTATGGCTACACCTTC